Listed below are T cell receptor beta chains from one sample, sequenced in a study of cytomegalovirus exposure and HLA in healthy donors. Only in-frame clones appear in the TCRdb table, and some are missing; sequencing was by immunoSEQ multiplex PCR. The table lists 150,000 to 200,000 clones, roughly 80% of them singletons. Sequenced: PBMCs. These receptors were obtained from a middle-aged woman in good health and CMV-seronegative. Both conserved end residues are part of each CDR3. Fields, in order: J gene, clone size, V gene, D gene, CDR3 length, CDR3 protein, CDR3 DNA. D genes are given only for firm matches. Some rows mark clone size as missing; the rest say once, few, many or name a class of expanded clone.

J gene: TRBJ2-2; clone size: once; V gene: TRBV1; D gene: -; CDR3 length: 15; CDR3 protein: CTSSQGTGITGELFF; CDR3 DNA: TGCACCAGCAGCCAAGGGACTGGCATCACCGGGGAGCTGTTTTTT
J gene: TRBJ1-2; clone size: once; V gene: TRBV5-4; D gene: -; CDR3 length: 14; CDR3 protein: CASSLAQGPYGYTF; CDR3 DNA: TGTGCCAGCAGCTTGGCCCAGGGCCCCTATGGCTACACCTTC
J gene: TRBJ2-1; clone size: -; V gene: TRBV5-1; D gene: TRBD1; CDR3 length: 18; CDR3 protein: CASSLIVGGATSYNEQFF; CDR3 DNA: TGCGCCAGCAGCTTGATTGTAGGGGGCGCGACCTCCTACAATGAGCAGTTCTTC
J gene: TRBJ2-3; clone size: -; V gene: TRBV5-4; D gene: TRBD2; CDR3 length: 16; CDR3 protein: CASHVRLAGGADTQYF; CDR3 DNA: TGTGCCAGTCATGTTCGACTAGCGGGGGGAGCAGATACGCAGTATTTT
J gene: TRBJ2-1; clone size: -; V gene: TRBV18; D gene: TRBD2; CDR3 length: 13; CDR3 protein: CASSLGTSLEQFF; CDR3 DNA: TGTGCCAGCTCACTTGGGACTAGCTTAGAGCAGTTCTTC
J gene: TRBJ2-2; clone size: -; V gene: TRBV19; D gene: -; CDR3 length: 14; CDR3 protein: CASSPRDGPGELFF; CDR3 DNA: TGTGCCAGTAGTCCCAGGGATGGCCCCGGGGAGCTGTTTTTT
J gene: TRBJ2-1; clone size: once; V gene: TRBV7-3; D gene: -; CDR3 length: 15; CDR3 protein: CASSLYGGDLGEQFF; CDR3 DNA: TGTGCCAGCAGCTTATACGGAGGGGACTTGGGTGAGCAGTTCTTC
J gene: TRBJ2-7; clone size: -; V gene: TRBV5-1; D gene: TRBD2; CDR3 length: 14; CDR3 protein: CASSFASGTYEQYF; CDR3 DNA: TGCGCCAGCAGCTTCGCTAGCGGGACCTACGAGCAGTACTTC
J gene: TRBJ2-4; clone size: -; V gene: TRBV18; D gene: -; CDR3 length: 14; CDR3 protein: CASSPLRTADIQYF; CDR3 DNA: TGTGCCAGCTCACCTCTGCGGACAGCGGACATTCAGTACTTC
J gene: TRBJ1-3; clone size: -; V gene: TRBV6-5; D gene: -; CDR3 length: 16; CDR3 protein: CASSYLGPLSGNTIYF; CDR3 DNA: TGTGCCAGCAGTTACCTTGGGCCTCTCTCTGGAAACACCATATATTTT
J gene: TRBJ1-5; clone size: -; V gene: TRBV6-5; D gene: -; CDR3 length: 15; CDR3 protein: CASSSGDRRNQPQHF; CDR3 DNA: TGTGCCAGCAGTTCGGGCGACAGGCGGAATCAGCCCCAGCATTTT
J gene: TRBJ2-2; clone size: -; V gene: TRBV6-1; D gene: TRBD1; CDR3 length: 17; CDR3 protein: CASSDLPGQGNTGELFF; CDR3 DNA: TGTGCCAGCAGTGATTTACCGGGACAGGGTAACACCGGGGAGCTGTTTTTT
J gene: TRBJ1-6; clone size: -; V gene: TRBV19; D gene: -; CDR3 length: 14; CDR3 protein: CASSIAGVDSPLHF; CDR3 DNA: TGTGCCAGTAGTATAGCAGGGGTTGATTCACCCCTCCACTTT
J gene: TRBJ2-2; clone size: -; V gene: TRBV6-5; D gene: -; CDR3 length: 14; CDR3 protein: CASKGKLFTGELFF; CDR3 DNA: TGTGCCAGCAAGGGGAAACTATTCACCGGGGAGCTGTTTTTT
J gene: TRBJ2-1; clone size: -; V gene: TRBV7-2; D gene: -; CDR3 length: 11; CDR3 protein: CASSFRNEQFF; CDR3 DNA: TGTGCCAGCAGCTTTCGGAATGAGCAGTTCTTC
J gene: TRBJ2-1; clone size: -; V gene: TRBV27; D gene: TRBD2; CDR3 length: 15; CDR3 protein: CASSPTSGGLNEQFF; CDR3 DNA: TGTGCCAGCAGCCCGACTAGCGGGGGGTTAAATGAGCAGTTCTTC
J gene: TRBJ1-6; clone size: -; V gene: TRBV11-2; D gene: -; CDR3 length: 18; CDR3 protein: CASSFLKSGGTYNSPLHF; CDR3 DNA: TGTGCCAGCAGCTTCCTAAAATCGGGGGGCACCTATAATTCACCCCTCCACTTT